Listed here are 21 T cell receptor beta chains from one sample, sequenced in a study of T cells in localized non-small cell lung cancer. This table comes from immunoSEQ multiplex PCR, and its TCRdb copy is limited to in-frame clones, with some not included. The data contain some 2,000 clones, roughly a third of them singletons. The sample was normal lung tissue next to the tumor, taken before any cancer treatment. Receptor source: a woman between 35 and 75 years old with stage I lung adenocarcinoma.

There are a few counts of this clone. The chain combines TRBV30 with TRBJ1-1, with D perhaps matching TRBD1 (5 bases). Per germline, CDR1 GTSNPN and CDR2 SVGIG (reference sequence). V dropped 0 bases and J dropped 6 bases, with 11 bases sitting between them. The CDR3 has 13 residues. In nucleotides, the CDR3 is TGTGCCTGGAGTGTACTTGGGGGGTCTGAAGCTTTCTTT. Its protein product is CAWSVLGGSEAFF.

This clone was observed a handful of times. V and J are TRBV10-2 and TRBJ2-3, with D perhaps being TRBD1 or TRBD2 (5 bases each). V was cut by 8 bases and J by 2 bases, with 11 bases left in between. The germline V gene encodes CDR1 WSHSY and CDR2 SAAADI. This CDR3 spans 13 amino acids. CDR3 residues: CASRGANTDTQYF. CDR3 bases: TGCGCCAGCCGAGGGGCGAACACAGATACGCAGTATTTT.

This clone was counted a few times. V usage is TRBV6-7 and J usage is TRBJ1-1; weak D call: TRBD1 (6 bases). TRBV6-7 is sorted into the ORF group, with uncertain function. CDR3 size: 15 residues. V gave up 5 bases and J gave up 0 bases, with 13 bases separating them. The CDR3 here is CASSPQGGVNTEAFF. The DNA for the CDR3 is TGTGCCAGCAGTCCCCAAGGGGGAGTGAACACTGAAGCTTTCTTT.

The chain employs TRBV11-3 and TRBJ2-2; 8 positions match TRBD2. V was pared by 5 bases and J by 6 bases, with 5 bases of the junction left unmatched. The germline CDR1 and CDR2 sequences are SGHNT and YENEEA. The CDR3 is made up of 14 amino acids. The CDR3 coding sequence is TGTGCCAGCAGCCCCAGGACTAGCCCCGGGGAGCTGTTTTTT. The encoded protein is CASSPRTSPGELFF.

Written as DNA, the CDR3 is TGTGCTAGTGGACGACAGAGCAATCAGCCCCAGCATTTT. Amino acids: CASGRQSNQPQHF. V usage is TRBV12-5 and J usage is TRBJ1-5; tentatively, D is TRBD1 (5 bases). The CDR3 runs 13 residues. Germline V gives CDR1 LGHNT, CDR2 FRNRAP. The V and J ends lost 6 bases and 1 base respectively, with 7 bases between them.

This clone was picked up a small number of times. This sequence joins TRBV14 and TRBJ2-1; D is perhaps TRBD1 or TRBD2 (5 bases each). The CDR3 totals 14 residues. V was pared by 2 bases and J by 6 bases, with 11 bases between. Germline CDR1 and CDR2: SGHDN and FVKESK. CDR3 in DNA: TGTGCCAGCAGCCAAATCGGGGCTGGCAATGAGCAGTTCTTC. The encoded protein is CASSQIGAGNEQFF.

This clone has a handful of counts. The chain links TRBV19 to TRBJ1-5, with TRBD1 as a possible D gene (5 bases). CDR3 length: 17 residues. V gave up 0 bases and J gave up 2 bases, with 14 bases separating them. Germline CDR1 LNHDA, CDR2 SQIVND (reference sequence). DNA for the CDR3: TGTGCCAGTAGTATAGACGGGGACGTAGCTGGCAATCAGCCCCAGCATTTT. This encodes CASSIDGDVAGNQPQHF.

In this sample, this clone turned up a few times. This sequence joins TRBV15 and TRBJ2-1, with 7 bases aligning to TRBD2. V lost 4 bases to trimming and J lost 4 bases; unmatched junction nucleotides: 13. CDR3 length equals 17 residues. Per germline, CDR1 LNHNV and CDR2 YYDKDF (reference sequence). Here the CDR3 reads CATSTSGTGTNYNEQFF. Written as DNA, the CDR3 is TGTGCCACCAGCACTAGCGGTACCGGGACTAATTACAATGAGCAGTTCTTC.

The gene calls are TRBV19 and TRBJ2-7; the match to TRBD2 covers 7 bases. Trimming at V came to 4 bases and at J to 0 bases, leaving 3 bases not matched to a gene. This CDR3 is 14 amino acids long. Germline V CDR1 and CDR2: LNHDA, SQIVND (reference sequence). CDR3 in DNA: TGTGCCAGTAGTAACCGCGGGAGCTCCTACGAGCAGTACTTC. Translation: CASSNRGSSYEQYF. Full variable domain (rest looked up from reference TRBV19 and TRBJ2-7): DGGITQSPKYLFRKEGQNVTLSCEQNLNHDAMYWYRQDPGQGLRLIYYSQIVNDFQKGDIAEGYSVSREKKESFPLTVTSAQKNPTAFYLCASSNRGSSYEQYFGPGTRLTVT.

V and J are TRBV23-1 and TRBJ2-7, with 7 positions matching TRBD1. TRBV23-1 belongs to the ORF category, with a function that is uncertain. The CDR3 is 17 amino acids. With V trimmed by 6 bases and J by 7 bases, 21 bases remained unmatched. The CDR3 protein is CASSPSWRQGLSGEQYF. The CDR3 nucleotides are TGCGCCAGCAGCCCTAGCTGGCGACAGGGTCTCTCAGGGGAGCAGTACTTC.

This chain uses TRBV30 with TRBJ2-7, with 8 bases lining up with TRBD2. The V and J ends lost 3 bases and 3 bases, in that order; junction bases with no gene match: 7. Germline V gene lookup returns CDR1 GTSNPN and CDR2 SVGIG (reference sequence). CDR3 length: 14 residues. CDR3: CAWSRGLGGYEQYF. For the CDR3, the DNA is TGTGCCTGGAGCCGGGGACTAGGAGGCTACGAGCAGTACTTC.

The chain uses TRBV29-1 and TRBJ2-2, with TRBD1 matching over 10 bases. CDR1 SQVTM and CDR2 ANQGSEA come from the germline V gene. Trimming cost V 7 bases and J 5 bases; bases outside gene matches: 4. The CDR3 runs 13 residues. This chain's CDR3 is CSAWTGGTGELFF. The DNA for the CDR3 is TGCAGCGCATGGACAGGGGGGACCGGGGAGCTGTTTTTT.

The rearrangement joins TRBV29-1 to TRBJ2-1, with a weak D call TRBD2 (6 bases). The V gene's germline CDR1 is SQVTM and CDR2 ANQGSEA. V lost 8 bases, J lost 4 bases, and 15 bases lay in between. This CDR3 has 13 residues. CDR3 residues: CSSVGAGYNEQFF. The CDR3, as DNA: TGCAGCTCGGTTGGGGCGGGATACAATGAGCAGTTCTTC.

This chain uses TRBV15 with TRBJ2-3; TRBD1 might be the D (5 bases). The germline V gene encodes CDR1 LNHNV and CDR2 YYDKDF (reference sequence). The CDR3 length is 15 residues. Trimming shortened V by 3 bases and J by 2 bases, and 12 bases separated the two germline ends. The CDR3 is CATSRAGSVTDTQYF. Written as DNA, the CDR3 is TGTGCCACCAGCAGGGCAGGGTCGGTCACAGATACGCAGTATTTT.

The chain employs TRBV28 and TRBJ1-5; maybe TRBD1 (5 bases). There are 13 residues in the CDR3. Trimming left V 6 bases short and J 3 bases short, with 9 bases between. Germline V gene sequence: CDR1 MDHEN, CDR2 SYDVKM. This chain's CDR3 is CASRGENNQPQHF. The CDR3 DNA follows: TGTGCCAGCAGGGGGGAGAACAATCAGCCCCAGCATTTT. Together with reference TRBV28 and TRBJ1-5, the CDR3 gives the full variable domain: DVKVTQSSRYLVKRTGEKVFLECVQDMDHENMFWYRQDPGLGLRLIYFSYDVKMKEKGDIPEGYSVSREKKERFSLILESASTNQTSMYLCASRGENNQPQHFGDGTRLSIL.

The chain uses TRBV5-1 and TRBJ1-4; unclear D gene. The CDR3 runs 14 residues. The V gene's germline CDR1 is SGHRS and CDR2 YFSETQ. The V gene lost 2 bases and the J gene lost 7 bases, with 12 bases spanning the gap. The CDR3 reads CASSFKGMGEKLFF. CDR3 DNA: TGCGCCAGCAGCTTCAAGGGTATGGGTGAAAAACTGTTTTTT.

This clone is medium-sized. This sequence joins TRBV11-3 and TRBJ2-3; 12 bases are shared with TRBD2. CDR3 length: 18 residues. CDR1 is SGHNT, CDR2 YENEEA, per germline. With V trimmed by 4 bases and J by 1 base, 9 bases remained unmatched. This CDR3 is CASSSAGLAGLGTDTQYF. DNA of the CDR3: TGTGCCAGCAGCTCTGCCGGACTAGCGGGATTGGGCACAGATACGCAGTATTTT.

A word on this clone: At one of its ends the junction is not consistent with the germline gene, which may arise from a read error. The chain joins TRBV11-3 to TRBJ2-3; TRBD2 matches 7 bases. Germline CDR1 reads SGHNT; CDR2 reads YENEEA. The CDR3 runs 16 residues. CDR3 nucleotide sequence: TGTGTCAGCAGCACCGACGGGGGGTTATGGACAGATACGCAGTATTTT. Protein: CVSSTDGGLWTDTQYF.

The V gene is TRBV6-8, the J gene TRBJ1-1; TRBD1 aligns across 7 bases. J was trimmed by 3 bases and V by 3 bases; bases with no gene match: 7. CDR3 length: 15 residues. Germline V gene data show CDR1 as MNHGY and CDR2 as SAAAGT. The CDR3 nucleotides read TGTGCCAGCAGTTATACTACAGGGGAGGACACTGAAGCTTTCTTT. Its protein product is CASSYTTGEDTEAFF.

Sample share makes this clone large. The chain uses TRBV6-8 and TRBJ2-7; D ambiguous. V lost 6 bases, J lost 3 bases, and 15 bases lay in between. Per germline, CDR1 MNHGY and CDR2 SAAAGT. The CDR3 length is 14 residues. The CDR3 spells CASRSGPRDYEQYF. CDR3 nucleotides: TGTGCCAGCAGATCCGGACCTAGGGACTACGAGCAGTACTTC.

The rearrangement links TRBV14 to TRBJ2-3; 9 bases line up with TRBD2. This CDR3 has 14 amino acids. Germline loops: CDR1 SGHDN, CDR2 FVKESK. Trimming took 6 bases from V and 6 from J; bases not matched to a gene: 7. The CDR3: CASRLAGGADTQYF. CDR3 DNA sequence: TGTGCCAGCAGGCTGGCGGGAGGGGCCGATACGCAGTATTTT.